This T cell receptor beta chain was documented in a study of blood T cells in healthy people across ages. Germline values: CDR1 SNHLY, CDR2 FYNNEI. The junction had 17 bases not matched to a gene; V was cut back by 7 bases and J by 4 bases. The CDR3 runs to 18 residues. For the second PCR, which ran for about 7 to 11 cycles, a sample-barcoded 5' primer and a J-beta primer mix were used. One entry per CDR3 protein results from TCRdb running MiXCR on the 5' RACE reads. Seen here are hundreds of thousands of distinct CDR3 sequences, 44% observed once, and the top ten hold roughly 19%. Only a few counts were recorded for this clonotype.

The sequencing input was blood. The TCR sequence derives from a man aged 55-75 years in good health. The chain couples TRBV2 to TRBJ2-2; 8 bases fit TRBD2. The CDR3: CASTSWGAGGTSTGELFF. The DNA for the CDR3 is TGTGCCAGCACCTCATGGGGTGCGGGGGGTACGAGCACCGGGGAGCTGTTTTTT.